This entry features one T cell receptor beta chain sequence. Its matching antigen is unknown. The data originate from a study of PD-1 blockade in classical Hodgkin lymphoma. General study points: Why repertoires differed is undefined; disease activity or prior therapy possibly contributed. Patients who initiated nivolumab within 1 year of ASCT were excluded.

The table came from immunoSEQ multiplex PCR; TCRdb's copy has only in-frame clones and leaves some out. Of 15,000 to 20,000 clones listed, around 80% are singletons. With no exception, relapse followed autologous stem cell transplantation in all patients, and brentuximab vedotin exposure varied. V gave up 2 bases and J gave up 3 bases; unmatched junction bases: 8. The CDR3 contains 15 residues. Germline V lookup: CDR1 SQVTM, CDR2 ANQGSEA. This TCR derives from a human donor with classical Hodgkin lymphoma. The V gene is TRBV29-1, the J gene TRBJ2-7, with 9 bases lining up with TRBD2. The sequences come from peripheral blood mononuclear cells (PBMCs), collected at baseline. For the CDR3, the DNA is TGCAGCGTTGAATTTCTGGCGGGAGGGTTCTACGAGCAGTACTTC. Protein product: CSVEFLAGGFYEQYF.